These 12 T cell receptor beta chains were sequenced from one sample in a study of OX40 agonist ivuxolimab in advanced cancers. Sequenced by immunoSEQ multiplex PCR; TCRdb stores in-frame clones only, minus some. Found here are over 80,000 clones, 75% to 95% of them singletons; the top ten hold approximately 0.39%. Source: CD4+ or CD8+ T cells sorted from blood, taken in a trial of the OX40 agonist ivuxolimab. Receptors were obtained from an adult with an advanced solid tumor such as melanoma, head and neck, liver or kidney cancer.

The J gene is TRBJ1-1, the V gene TRBV16; D possibly corresponds to TRBD1 (6 bases). This CDR3 spans 17 amino acids. V lost 2 bases to trimming and J lost 2 bases, with 18 bases between them. Germline CDR1 and CDR2: KGHSY and FQNENV. The DNA of the CDR3 is TGTGCCAGCAGCCAACAACGGGCCAGGGGTCCTAACACTGAAGCTTTCTTT. Translated, it gives CASSQQRARGPNTEAFF.

This clone has a single count. The rearrangement joins TRBV19 to TRBJ2-7, with 7 bases matching TRBD1. V gave up 5 bases and J gave up 2 bases; unmatched junction bases: 6. Looked up from germline, CDR1 is LNHDA and CDR2 is SQIVND (reference sequence). The CDR3 is 14 residues long. CDR3 sequence: CASSPRDRAYEQYF. The CDR3 bases are TGTGCCAGTAGTCCGAGGGACAGAGCCTACGAGCAGTACTTC.

This chain uses TRBV7-6 with TRBJ1-2, with D perhaps TRBD1 (5 bases). Germline V CDR1 and CDR2: SGHVS, FNYEAQ. The CDR3 is 17 residues long. The V end lost 5 bases, the J end lost 4 bases, and 23 bases lay between the germline ends. This CDR3 reads CASSPRMAAGGFYGYTF. The CDR3 DNA sequence: TGTGCCAGCAGCCCAAGGATGGCAGCTGGGGGATTCTATGGCTACACCTTC.

CDR3 amino acids: CASRGGIDAEAFF. The CDR3 bases are TGTGCCAGCAGGGGGGGGATCGACGCTGAAGCTTTCTTT. The genes are TRBV6-1 and TRBJ1-1, with D possibly TRBD1 on 5 matching bases. This CDR3 comprises 13 residues. The germline V gene encodes CDR1 MNHNS and CDR2 SASEGT. Between the trimmed V and J ends, which lost 6 bases and 6 bases, there was a span of 14 bases.

This clone was observed a few times. The chain combines TRBV28 with TRBJ2-7; maybe TRBD2 (7 bases). V was pared by 8 bases and J by 9 bases, with 20 bases between. CDR3 size: 13 residues. Germline V gene lookup returns CDR1 MDHEN and CDR2 SYDVKM. CDR3 sequence reads: CASRGRGKGGQYF. In nucleotides, the CDR3 is TGTGCCAGCCGGGGGAGGGGGAAAGGCGGGCAGTACTTC.

The chain carries TRBV6-1 and TRBJ2-1, with 8 bases lining up with TRBD1. Germline trimming cut 2 bases from V and 4 bases from J; bases unmatched to any gene: 4. Germline V gene data show CDR1 as MNHNS and CDR2 as SASEGT. The CDR3 is 15 residues long. In DNA, the CDR3 is TGTGCCAGCAGTGAAAACGGACAGGGTTACAATGAGCAGTTCTTC. It encodes CASSENGQGYNEQFF.

The chain combines TRBV5-4 with TRBJ2-5; 8 bases agree with TRBD1. Germline lookup yields CDR1 SGHNT and CDR2 YYREEE (reference sequence). After removal of 4 bases from V and 1 base from J, the junction contained 9 bases not matched to a gene. The CDR3 runs 16 residues. CDR3 coding DNA: TGTGCCAGCAGCCCCTGGCGGACAGGGAGCCAAGAGACCCAGTACTTC. This gives the protein CASSPWRTGSQETQYF.

This chain's CDR3 is CAWTSSGGARYNSPLHF. The DNA of the CDR3 is TGTGCCTGGACTTCCTCGGGGGGAGCCCGTTATAATTCACCCCTCCACTTT. V is TRBV30 and J is TRBJ1-6, with a possible D match to TRBD1 (5 bases). Looked up from germline, CDR1 is GTSNPN and CDR2 is SVGIG (reference sequence). The CDR3 totals 17 residues. V was clipped by 4 bases and J by 4 bases, with 20 bases between them.

The chain couples TRBV14 to TRBJ1-2; D possibly corresponds to TRBD1 (5 bases). The CDR3 is 14 amino acids. CDR1 SGHDN and CDR2 FVKESK come from the germline V gene. Trimming stripped 1 base from V and 4 bases from J, with 10 bases between. The DNA of the CDR3 is TGTGCCAGCAGCCAAGGCGGCAGGGCCTATGGCTACACCTTC. Encoded protein: CASSQGGRAYGYTF. The full variable domain, completed using reference TRBV14 and TRBJ1-2, is EAGVTQFPSHSVIEKGQTVTLRCDPISGHDNLYWYRRVMGKEIKFLLHFVKESKQDESGMPNNRFLAERTGGTYSTLKVQPAELEDSGVYFCASSQGGRAYGYTFGSGTRLTVV.

V usage is TRBV27 and J usage is TRBJ1-4, with TRBD1 identical over 10 bases. This CDR3 region has 14 residues. The V and J ends lost 6 bases and 8 bases, in that order; junction bases with no gene match: 6. Germline CDR1 and CDR2: MNHEY and SMNVEV (reference sequence). Written as DNA, the CDR3 is TGTGCCAGCAGCCACCCGGGACAGGGGGAAAAACTGTTTTTT. Encoded protein: CASSHPGQGEKLFF.

The V gene is TRBV7-8, the J gene TRBJ2-7; 7 bases fit TRBD2. Germline V CDR1 and CDR2: SGHVS, FQNEAQ. After removal of 0 bases from V and 3 bases from J, the junction contained 5 bases not matched to a gene. There are 15 residues in the CDR3. CDR3 coding DNA: TGTGCCAGCAGCTTAGCATTGGGGGGGATCTACGAGCAGTACTTC. This gives the protein CASSLALGGIYEQYF.

This clone was detected only once. The DNA is omitted, as the CDR3 cannot be located on it reliably, and the CDR3 follows TCRdb's listing. The rearrangement joins TRBV19 to TRBJ2-7; the D call of TRBD2 is as the table states it, not checked on the DNA. Including both end residues, the CDR3 is 14 amino acids long. CDR1 is LNHDA and CDR2 is SQIVND in the germline V gene (reference sequence). The CDR3 region is CACAGPPFLEKQYF.